This T cell receptor (beta chain) was profiled in a study of spatial heterogeneity in lung cancer. Study in general: Each distinct TCR and UMI combination averaged more than ten appearances in raw reads.

The CDR3 consists of 16 residues. Germline-derived CDR1 and CDR2 are DFQATT and SNEGSKA (reference sequence). The V gene lost 6 bases and the J gene lost 3 bases, with 21 bases spanning the gap. In its sample, this clonotype was seen many times. Time point specified: sample taken at primary tumor resection. TCRs were sequenced from unsorted whole RNA of tumor, nontumor lung or PBMC. The donors, around 71 patients with untreated early-stage non-small cell lung cancer, provided the samples. On each TCR cDNA molecule, a unique molecular identifier was present. One entry per CDR3 protein, called by TCRdb with MiXCR from the 5' RACE reads. The sample has roughly 48,000 distinct CDR3 sequences; roughly 5% are singletons.

Sequencing was performed on PBMCs, taken at surgery. The TCR was taken from a male donor with early-stage non-small cell lung cancer. This chain uses TRBV20-1 with TRBJ2-1; tentative D call: TRBD2 (6 bases). The CDR3 region is CSADPRDSPFYNEQFF. The CDR3, as DNA: TGCAGTGCAGACCCTAGGGACTCCCCGTTCTACAATGAGCAGTTCTTC.